This T cell receptor beta chain was documented in a study of T cell responses to AZD1222 COVID-19 vaccine. General study results and limits: In a largely white British group with more females than males, clonal diversity was possibly underestimated.

On this clone: Its antigen remains unidentified.

Germline CDR1 and CDR2: LNHDA and SQIVND (reference sequence). This CDR3 is 16 amino acids long. V gave up 3 bases and J gave up 1 base, with 13 bases separating them. Sequencing used immunoSEQ multiplex PCR; TCRdb keeps in-frame clones, though not all of them. This table holds approximately 200,000 clones, around 93% found once. The source material was peripheral blood, sampled on day 0 of AZD1222 vaccination. This receptor was identified in an adult in good health. The rearrangement joins TRBV19 to TRBJ1-5; possible D gene TRBD1, 5 bases. CDR3 amino acids: CASSMGQGRSNQPQHF. The CDR3 bases are TGTGCCAGTAGTATGGGGCAGGGTAGGAGCAATCAGCCCCAGCATTTT.